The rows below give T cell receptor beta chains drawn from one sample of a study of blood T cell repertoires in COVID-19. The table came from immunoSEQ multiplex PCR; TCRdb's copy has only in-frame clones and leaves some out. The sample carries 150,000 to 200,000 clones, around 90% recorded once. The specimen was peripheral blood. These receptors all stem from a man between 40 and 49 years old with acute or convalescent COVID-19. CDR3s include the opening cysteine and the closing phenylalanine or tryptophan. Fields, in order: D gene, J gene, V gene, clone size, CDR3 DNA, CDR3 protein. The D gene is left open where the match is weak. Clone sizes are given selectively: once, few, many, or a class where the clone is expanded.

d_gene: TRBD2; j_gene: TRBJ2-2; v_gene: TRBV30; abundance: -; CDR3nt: TGTGCCTGGAGTGTCGGACTAGCCAACACCGGGGAGCTGTTTTTT; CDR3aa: CAWSVGLANTGELFF
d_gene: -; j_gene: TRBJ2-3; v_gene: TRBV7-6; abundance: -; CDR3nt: TGTGCCAGCAGCCAGCGGGCTAGCGATCTGGGTACGCAGTATTTT; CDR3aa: CASSQRASDLGTQYF
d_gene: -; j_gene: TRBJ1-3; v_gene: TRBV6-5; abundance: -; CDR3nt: TGTGCCACACGACCCGGCGGTGGAAACACCATATATTTT; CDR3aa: CATRPGGGNTIYF
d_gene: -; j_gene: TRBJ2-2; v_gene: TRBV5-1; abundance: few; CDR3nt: TGCGCCAGCAGCTTGGACTCCAGAGGAGTGGACACCGGGGAGCTGTTTTTT; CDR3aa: CASSLDSRGVDTGELFF
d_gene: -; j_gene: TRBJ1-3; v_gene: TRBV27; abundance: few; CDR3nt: TGTGCCAGCAGAGAGTCCGCCGAAGTAGGGGCGGGAAACACCATATATTTT; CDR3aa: CASRESAEVGAGNTIYF
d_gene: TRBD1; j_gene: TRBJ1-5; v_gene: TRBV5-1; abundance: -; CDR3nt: TGCGCCAGCAGCCCGGGACAGGGGCCAAATCAGCCCCAGCATTTT; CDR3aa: CASSPGQGPNQPQHF
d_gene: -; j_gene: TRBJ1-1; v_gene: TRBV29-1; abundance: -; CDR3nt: TGCAGCGTTCTGTTGAACACTGAAGCTTTCTTT; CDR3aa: CSVLLNTEAFF
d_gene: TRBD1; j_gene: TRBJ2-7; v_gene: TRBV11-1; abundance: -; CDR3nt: TGTGCCAGCAGCTTAGCGCCGACAGGGTACCCCTACGAGCAGTACTTC; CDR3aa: CASSLAPTGYPYEQYF
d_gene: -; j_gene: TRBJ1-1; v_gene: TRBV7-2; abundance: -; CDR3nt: TGTGCCAGCAGCAAACAGGGTTCGGGCACTGAAGCTTTCTTT; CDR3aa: CASSKQGSGTEAFF
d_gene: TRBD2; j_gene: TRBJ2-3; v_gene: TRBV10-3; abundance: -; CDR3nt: TGTGCCATCAGCCTCGGACTAGCGGGGGCCACAGATACGCAGTATTTT; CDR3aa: CAISLGLAGATDTQYF
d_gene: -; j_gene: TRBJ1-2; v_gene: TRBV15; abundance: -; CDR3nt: TGTGCCACCAGCAGAGATCCTAGTTCTTCCGGCTACACCTTC; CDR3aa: CATSRDPSSSGYTF
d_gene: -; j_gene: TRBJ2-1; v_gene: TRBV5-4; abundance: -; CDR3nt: TGTGCCAGCAGCTTGGGACAACTTTCCGAGCAGTTCTTC; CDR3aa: CASSLGQLSEQFF
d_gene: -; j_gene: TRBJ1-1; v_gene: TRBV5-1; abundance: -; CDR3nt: TGCGCCAGCAGCTTGGCCAGGGCGCTGGACACTGAAGCTTTCTTT; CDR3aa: CASSLARALDTEAFF
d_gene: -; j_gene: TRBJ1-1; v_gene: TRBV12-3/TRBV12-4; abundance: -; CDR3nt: TGTGCCAGCAGTTTATGGGGCGCGAACGAAGCTTTCTTT; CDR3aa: CASSLWGANEAFF
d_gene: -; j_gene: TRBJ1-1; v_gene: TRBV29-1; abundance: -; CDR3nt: TGCAGCGTGGGGCAGAAGGCGGACACTGAAGCTTTCTTT; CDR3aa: CSVGQKADTEAFF
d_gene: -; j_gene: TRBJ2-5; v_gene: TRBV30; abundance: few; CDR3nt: TGTGCCTGGAGGGGGGACAACGGAAAGACCCAGTACTTC; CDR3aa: CAWRGDNGKTQYF
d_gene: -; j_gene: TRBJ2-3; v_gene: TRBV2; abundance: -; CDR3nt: TGTGCCAGCAGTCCTACCACCCTAAGCACAGATACGCAGTATTTT; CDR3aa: CASSPTTLSTDTQYF